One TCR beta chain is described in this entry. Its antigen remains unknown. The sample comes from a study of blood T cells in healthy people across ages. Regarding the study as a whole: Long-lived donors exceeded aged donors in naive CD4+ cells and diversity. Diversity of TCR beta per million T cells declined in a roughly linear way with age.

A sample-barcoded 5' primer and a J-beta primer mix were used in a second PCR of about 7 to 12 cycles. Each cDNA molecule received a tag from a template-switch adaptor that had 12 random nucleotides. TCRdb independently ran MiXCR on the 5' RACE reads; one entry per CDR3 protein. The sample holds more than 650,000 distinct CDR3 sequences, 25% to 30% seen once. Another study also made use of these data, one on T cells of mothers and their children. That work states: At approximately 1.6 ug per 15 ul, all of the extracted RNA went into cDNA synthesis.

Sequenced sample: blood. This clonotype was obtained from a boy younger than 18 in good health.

CDR3 residues: CASSFRGSVAQYF. The CDR3, as DNA: TGTGCCAGCAGTTTTCGGGGTAGCGTGGCCCAGTACTTC. The chain employs TRBV27 and TRBJ2-5; TRBD2 is a possible D gene (5 bases). Deletions cut 3 bases from V and 9 bases from J, with 14 bases between. Germline lookup yields CDR1 MNHEY and CDR2 SMNVEV (reference sequence). The length of the CDR3 is 13 residues.